Sequencing of this T cell receptor beta chain was carried out in a study of blood T cell repertoires in COVID-19. About the research overall: Donors in the United States, Italy and Spain gave samples during acute or convalescent COVID-19.

Original handling: Cell counts per sample came from amplifying reference gene primers. Only in-frame clones appear in the TCRdb table, and some are missing; sequencing was by immunoSEQ multiplex PCR. D and trimming were read from the DNA, whereas the V and J calls and clone size are those reported in that table. The table includes roughly 74,000 clones, 70% to 90% detected once. This CDR3 has 15 residues. With 3 bases clipped from V and 5 bases from J, the junction kept 8 bases outside the gene matches. CDR1 SGHTA and CDR2 FQGNSA come from the germline V gene. The specimen was peripheral blood. The TCR was taken from a man between 65 and 85 years old with active or convalescent COVID-19. The chain employs TRBV7-2 and TRBJ2-5, with 8 nucleotides matching TRBD2. CDR3 sequence reads: CASSFAGGSLETQYF. The CDR3 DNA reads as TGTGCCAGCAGCTTCGCGGGAGGTTCTTTGGAGACCCAGTACTTC.